The 29 T cell receptor beta chains below come from one sample, sequenced in a study of blood T cell repertoires in COVID-19. Repertoires were generated with immunoSEQ multiplex PCR, while TCRdb's copy carries only in-frame clones and drops some. This table has tens of thousands of clones, about 74% appearing once. The sample taken for sequencing was peripheral blood. The receptors were gathered from a human donor in a cohort sampled during active COVID-19.

The chain has TRBV2 and TRBJ2-1, with a possible D match to TRBD1 (5 bases). In germline, CDR1 is SNHLY, CDR2 FYNNEI. CDR3 size: 14 residues. V lost 3 bases to trimming and J lost 7 bases, with 13 bases between them. Here the CDR3 DNA reads TGTGCCAGCAGTGAGCAACTCCCAGGGAATGAGCAGTTCTTC. Translating it yields CASSEQLPGNEQFF.

V gene TRBV15 combines with J gene TRBJ1-3, with D perhaps matching TRBD1 (5 bases). The CDR3 sequence is 16 residues long. V gave up 0 bases and J gave up 4 bases, with 13 bases separating them. CDR1 is LNHNV, CDR2 YYDKDF, per germline (reference sequence). CDR3 residues: CATSRDLGDSGNTIYF. The CDR3 DNA sequence: TGTGCCACCAGCAGAGATCTAGGGGATTCAGGAAACACCATATATTTT. Variable domain in full (rest from reference TRBV15 and TRBJ1-3): DAMVIQNPRYQVTQFGKPVTLSCSQTLNHNVMYWYQQKSSQAPKLLFHYYDKDFNNEADTPDNFQSRRPNTSFCFLDIRSPGLGDTAMYLCATSRDLGDSGNTIYFGEGSWLTVV.

This chain links TRBV5-1 with TRBJ2-2, with D perhaps matching TRBD2 (6 bases). CDR1 is SGHRS, CDR2 YFSETQ, per germline. V was shortened by 4 bases and J by 2 bases, with 15 bases between the two germline ends. CDR3 length: 16 residues. DNA for the CDR3: TGCGCCAGCAGCCGGGATGGCGGGACTAACACCGGGGAGCTGTTTTTT. This gives the protein CASSRDGGTNTGELFF.

V and J are TRBV11-2 and TRBJ1-1; D unresolved. Trimming pared 3 bases from V and 9 bases from J, leaving 11 bases between. Germline CDR1 and CDR2: SGHAT and FQNNGV. The CDR3 is 12 residues long. CDR3 bases: TGTGCCAGCAGCTTCGAGAGGCCTAAAGCTTTCTTT. Residues: CASSFERPKAFF.

J is TRBJ2-5 and V is TRBV9, with D uncertain. This CDR3 has 15 residues. The germline CDR1 and CDR2 sequences are SGDLS and YYNGEE. Between the trimmed V and J ends, which lost 0 bases and 4 bases, there was a span of 13 bases. This CDR3 is CASSVDEATAETQYF. The CDR3, as DNA: TGTGCCAGCAGCGTAGACGAAGCGACGGCAGAGACCCAGTACTTC. Combining the CDR3 with reference TRBV9 and TRBJ2-5 gives the whole variable domain DSGVTQTPKHLITATGQRVTLRCSPRSGDLSVYWYQQSLDQGLQFLIQYYNGEERAKGNILERFSAQQFPDLHSELNLSSLELGDSALYFCASSVDEATAETQYFGPGTRLLVL.

The chain couples TRBV6-5 to TRBJ2-7; TRBD1 matches at 8 bases. This CDR3 contains 13 residues. With 6 bases clipped from V and 2 bases from J, the junction kept 3 bases outside the gene matches. Germline CDR1 is MNHEY and CDR2 is SVGAGI. DNA of the CDR3: TGTGCCAGCAGGGAGACAGGGGCCTACGAGCAGTACTTC. Protein sequence: CASRETGAYEQYF.

J is TRBJ1-5 and V is TRBV6-1; D call uncertain. V was clipped by 0 bases and J by 9 bases, with 12 bases between them. CDR1 is MNHNS, CDR2 SASEGT, per germline. The CDR3 is 14 residues long. The CDR3 protein is CASSEAGSKRPQHF. CDR3 bases: TGTGCCAGCAGTGAAGCGGGCAGCAAAAGGCCCCAGCATTTT.

V usage is TRBV29-1 and J usage is TRBJ2-3; 9 bases are a match to TRBD2. The V gene end was trimmed by 4 bases and the J gene end by 6 bases; junction bases not matched to a gene: 8. CDR3 length equals 14 residues. The germline V gene encodes CDR1 SQVTM and CDR2 ANQGSEA. The CDR3 DNA reads as TGCAGCGTTGGGGTTAGCGGGAGTTCGGATACGCAGTATTTT. This codes for CSVGVSGSSDTQYF.

In the case of this clone: One end of the junction does not line up with germline, which may come from a read error. J is TRBJ1-2 and V is TRBV6-5, with 7 nucleotides matching TRBD1. The CDR3 runs 14 residues. Germline loops: CDR1 MNHEY, CDR2 SVGAGI. The CDR3 protein is CTSRAGQLSYGYTF. The CDR3 DNA is TGTACCAGCAGGGCGGGACAGTTGAGCTATGGCTACACCTTC.

This chain joins TRBV7-2 and TRBJ1-1; D is uncertain. V was trimmed by 1 base and J by 1 base, leaving 7 bases between them. This CDR3 is built from 14 residues. Germline-derived CDR1 and CDR2 are SGHTA and FQGNSA. This chain's CDR3 is CASSLGYGNTEAFF. The CDR3 nucleotides are TGTGCCAGCAGCTTAGGCTACGGGAACACTGAAGCTTTCTTT.

This chain connects TRBV25-1 to TRBJ2-7; tentatively, D is TRBD2 (6 bases). The CDR3 loop spans 12 amino acids. CDR1 is MGHDK and CDR2 is SYGVNS in the germline V gene. With 6 bases removed from V and 0 bases from J, the gap between germline ends came to 6 bases. The CDR3 sequence: CASRDYSYEQYF. The CDR3 region has the DNA TGTGCCAGCAGGGACTACTCCTACGAGCAGTACTTC.

The rearrangement uses TRBV28 and TRBJ1-1, with D perhaps matching TRBD1 (5 bases). V lost 6 bases to trimming and J lost 0 bases, with 14 bases between them. The CDR3 has 15 residues. CDR1 and CDR2 from the germline V gene are MDHEN and SYDVKM. The chain's CDR3 is CASSRRGVMNTEAFF. The CDR3 DNA is TGTGCCAGCAGCCGACGGGGGGTCATGAACACTGAAGCTTTCTTT.

The chain is built from TRBV11-2 and TRBJ2-3, with D possibly matching TRBD1 (6 bases). The germline V gene has CDR1 SGHAT and CDR2 FQNNGV. This CDR3 contains 17 residues. Deletions cut 6 bases from V and 4 bases from J, with 23 bases between. This CDR3 reads CASRSIQGIGEADTQYF. In DNA, the CDR3 is TGTGCCAGCAGATCCATACAGGGAATTGGAGAGGCAGATACGCAGTATTTT.

This sequence joins TRBV28 and TRBJ2-1; TRBD2 is a possible D gene (7 bases). Germline V gene lookup returns CDR1 MDHEN and CDR2 SYDVKM. Trimming cost V 8 bases and J 4 bases, with 18 bases left between them. The CDR3 contains 15 residues. The CDR3 sequence: CASPFPGEGYNEQFF. The CDR3 DNA reads as TGTGCCAGCCCTTTTCCAGGGGAGGGTTACAATGAGCAGTTCTTC.

This chain uses TRBV5-1 with TRBJ1-2, with 8 bases matching TRBD1. From germline, CDR1 is SGHRS and CDR2 YFSETQ. J was trimmed by 3 bases and V by 4 bases; bases with no gene match: 8. This CDR3 region has 15 residues. CDR3 in amino acids: CASSREQGGYYGYTF. CDR3 coding DNA: TGCGCCAGCAGCCGGGAACAGGGGGGCTACTATGGCTACACCTTC.

This sequence joins TRBV7-2 and TRBJ2-7; weak D call: TRBD2 (5 bases). Trimming pared 0 bases from V and 4 bases from J, leaving 13 bases between. The CDR3 contains 15 residues. CDR1 and CDR2 from the germline V gene are SGHTA and FQGNSA. CDR3: CASSLALGREYEQYF. The CDR3 DNA reads as TGTGCCAGCAGCTTAGCTTTGGGAAGGGAGTACGAGCAGTACTTC.

V is TRBV2 and J is TRBJ1-1; D is unresolved. This CDR3 spans 14 amino acids. Germline V gene lookup returns CDR1 SNHLY and CDR2 FYNNEI. Trimming took 7 bases from V and 1 from J, leaving 13 bases between them. CDR3 protein: CASIEVHSNTEAFF. The CDR3 nucleotides are TGTGCCAGCATCGAGGTACATTCGAACACTGAAGCTTTCTTT.

This chain joins TRBV6-4 and TRBJ1-2; 7 bases agree with TRBD1. The CDR3 totals 15 residues. With 6 bases clipped from V and 3 bases from J, the junction kept 10 bases outside the gene matches. The germline V gene encodes CDR1 MRHNA and CDR2 SNTAGT. The CDR3: CASRPLDRVDYGYTF. The CDR3 nucleotides read TGTGCCAGCAGGCCCCTCGACAGGGTAGACTATGGCTACACCTTC.

This clone has only a few counts. The chain employs TRBV29-1 and TRBJ2-2; 9 bases map to TRBD1. The CDR3 has 13 amino acids. The V gene end was trimmed by 7 bases and the J gene end by 6 bases; junction bases not matched to a gene: 6. Germline V lookup: CDR1 SQVTM, CDR2 ANQGSEA. The CDR3 protein is CSARQGGAGELFF. CDR3 DNA: TGCAGCGCCCGACAGGGGGGGGCCGGGGAGCTGTTTTTT.

This clone was counted only a few times. The chain uses TRBV12-3 or TRBV12-4 and TRBJ2-7; no clear D. There are 12 residues in the CDR3. V lost 6 bases to trimming and J lost 5 bases, with 11 bases between them. The CDR3 DNA follows: TGTGCCAGCAGCCAACTACTCCACGAGCAGTACTTC. Protein: CASSQLLHEQYF.

CDR3 sequence: CASSKTGTNYNEQFF. The DNA of the CDR3 is TGTGCCAGCAGCAAAACCGGGACTAATTACAATGAGCAGTTCTTC. The chain has TRBV5-4 and TRBJ2-1, with 7 bases fitting TRBD2. This CDR3 contains 15 residues. The germline gives CDR1 SGHNT, CDR2 YYREEE (reference sequence). Trimming removed 4 bases from V and 4 bases from J; junction bases left unmatched: 8.

The gene calls are TRBV16 and TRBJ1-2, with 10 bases lining up with TRBD1. V shed 5 bases and J 2 bases; nucleotides not matched to a gene: 11. This CDR3 comprises 17 residues. The germline CDR1 and CDR2 sequences are KGHSY and FQNENV. This CDR3 reads CASSSLTGGQGNYGYTF. The CDR3 DNA is TGTGCCAGCAGCTCACTGACAGGGGGCCAAGGGAACTATGGCTACACCTTC.

This rearrangement joins TRBV2 to TRBJ2-7; TRBD2 agrees at 8 bases. The CDR3 has 14 residues. Germline trimming cut 6 bases from V and 3 bases from J; bases unmatched to any gene: 7. The germline V gene encodes CDR1 SNHLY and CDR2 FYNNEI. The chain's CDR3 is CASSRLARSYEQYF. DNA for the CDR3: TGTGCCAGCAGCCGACTAGCGCGGAGCTACGAGCAGTACTTC. Full variable domain (missing parts from reference TRBV2 and TRBJ2-7): EPEVTQTPSHQVTQMGQEVILRCVPISNHLYFYWYRQILGQKVEFLVSFYNNEISEKSEIFDDQFSVERPDGSNFTLKIRSTKLEDSAMYFCASSRLARSYEQYFGPGTRLTVT.

V usage is TRBV28 and J usage is TRBJ1-4; 7 nucleotides agree with TRBD1. Germline lookup yields CDR1 MDHEN and CDR2 SYDVKM. The CDR3 is 15 amino acids. Trimming removed 7 bases from V and 5 bases from J; junction bases left unmatched: 10. In nucleotides, the CDR3 is TGTGCCAGCAAGTCCCGAGGGGGCCTAAATGAAAAACTGTTTTTT. Amino acid sequence: CASKSRGGLNEKLFF. The entire variable domain, with the rest obtained from reference TRBV28 and TRBJ1-4, is as follows: DVKVTQSSRYLVKRTGEKVFLECVQDMDHENMFWYRQDPGLGLRLIYFSYDVKMKEKGDIPEGYSVSREKKERFSLILESASTNQTSMYLCASKSRGGLNEKLFFGSGTQLSVL.

The chain recombines TRBV5-6 with TRBJ1-2; D unclear. The V gene's germline CDR1 is SGHDT and CDR2 YYEEEE. This CDR3 is built from 13 residues. With 0 bases removed from V and 8 bases from J, the gap between germline ends came to 11 bases. This CDR3 reads CASSLATILGYTF. The CDR3 DNA is TGTGCCAGCAGCTTGGCAACAATATTAGGCTACACCTTC.

CDR3 amino acids: CASSQEGLARPYNEQFF. Here the CDR3 DNA reads TGTGCCAGCAGCCAAGAGGGACTAGCCCGCCCCTACAATGAGCAGTTCTTC. The chain uses TRBV3-1 (or the pseudogene TRBV3-2) and TRBJ2-1; TRBD2 matches at 9 bases. This CDR3 contains 17 residues. Trimming at V came to 0 bases and at J to 2 bases, leaving 5 bases not matched to a gene. The germline CDR1 and CDR2 sequences are LGHDT and YNNKEL (reference sequence).

The chain combines TRBV5-4 with TRBJ2-3; the match to TRBD2 covers 7 bases. Germline CDR1 SGHNT, CDR2 YYREEE (reference sequence). J gave up 4 bases and V 4 bases, and 6 bases lay outside the gene matches. The CDR3 sequence is 14 residues long. CDR3 in amino acids: CASSPGEGPDTQYF. The DNA for the CDR3 is TGTGCCAGCAGCCCCGGGGAGGGTCCAGATACGCAGTATTTT.

The chain links TRBV7-2 to TRBJ1-1; the D is unclear. This CDR3 is built from 13 residues. Germline V CDR1 and CDR2: SGHTA, FQGNSA. The ends were cut back, 3 bases at V and 5 bases at J, with 10 bases in the middle. The CDR3 nucleotides are TGTGCCAGCAGCTTGTGGGCGCGAACTGAAGCTTTCTTT. Its protein product is CASSLWARTEAFF.

The rearrangement links TRBV4-1 to TRBJ2-3, with TRBD2 matching 11 bases. The CDR3 spans 18 residues. With 0 bases clipped from V and 4 bases from J, the junction kept 9 bases outside the gene matches. The germline V gene encodes CDR1 MGHRA and CDR2 YSYEKL. The CDR3 DNA reads as TGCGCCAGCAGCCAAGACCCCATAGCGGGAGGGCCACCAGATACGCAGTATTTT. This gives the protein CASSQDPIAGGPPDTQYF.